The 6 T cell receptor beta chains below come from one sample, sequenced in a study of T cells after yellow fever vaccination. MiXCR, applied by TCRdb to the 5' RACE reads, yields one record per CDR3 protein. Of tens of thousands of distinct CDR3 sequences listed, approximately 10% are singletons. Here the sequenced sample was PBMCs, either bulk or a sorted T-cell subset (CD4+, CD8+, memory, or dextramer-sorted; not recorded which), taken more than 13 days after the first yellow fever vaccination. The receptors were gathered from a man aged 18 to 30 who received the YFV17D yellow fever vaccine.

This clonotype occurred many times. This chain connects TRBV5-4 to TRBJ2-5; the match to TRBD1 covers 7 bases. Germline V CDR1 and CDR2: SGHNT, YYREEE (reference sequence). CDR3 size: 13 residues. The junction had 3 bases not matched to a gene; V was cut back by 4 bases and J by 3 bases. For the CDR3, the DNA is TGTGCCAGCAGCCTCGGGACAGAAGAGACCCAGTACTTC. It yields the protein CASSLGTEETQYF.

This clonotype was observed at least ten times. The chain combines TRBV6-1 with TRBJ2-5, with D maybe TRBD1 (6 bases). Per the germline V gene, CDR1 is MNHNS and CDR2 is SASEGT. Trimming removed 4 bases at V and 1 base at J, with 7 bases between. The CDR3 runs 13 residues. In DNA form, the CDR3 reads TGTGCCAGCAGTGGGACAGTCCAAGAGACCCAGTACTTC. Its protein is CASSGTVQETQYF.

The sample holds many counts of this clonotype. The chain links TRBV24-1 to TRBJ2-3, with D possibly TRBD1 on 6 matching bases. The CDR3 spans 14 residues. CDR1 KGHDR and CDR2 SFDVKD come from the germline V gene. V was pared by 6 bases and J by 0 bases, with 9 bases between. The CDR3 DNA sequence: TGTGCCACCAGTCAGGACAGCAGCACAGATACGCAGTATTTT. Translation: CATSQDSSTDTQYF.

To note about this clonotype: This could be a read error, since a much larger clone is one nucleotide away. This chain uses TRBV5-6 with TRBJ2-7; maybe TRBD1 (5 bases). This CDR3 is 17 amino acids long. The V end was cut by 2 bases, the J end by 0 bases, with 18 bases between. Germline V gene lookup returns CDR1 SGHDT and CDR2 YYEEEE. CDR3 in amino acids: CASSLLMTVKLSYEQYV. The CDR3 DNA follows: TGTGCCAGCAGCTTACTTATGACAGTGAAACTCTCCTACGAGCAGTACGTC.

This clonotype was picked up many times. The rearrangement joins TRBV6-2 or TRBV6-3 to TRBJ2-6, with D tentatively TRBD1 (6 bases). The CDR3 spans 15 residues. With 7 bases removed from V and 0 bases from J, the gap between germline ends came to 10 bases. Germline lookup yields CDR1 MNHEY and CDR2 SVGEGT. In DNA form, the CDR3 reads TGTGCCAGCAACCGACAGGTCTCTGGGGCCAACGTCCTGACTTTC. Its translation: CASNRQVSGANVLTF.

In its sample, this clonotype was seen many times. The chain employs TRBV28 and TRBJ1-4; the match to TRBD1 covers 11 bases. Germline V CDR1 and CDR2: MDHEN, SYDVKM. There are 14 residues in the CDR3. The J segment lost 8 bases and the V segment lost 5 bases, leaving 4 bases of the junction unmatched. Written as DNA, the CDR3 is TGTGCCAGCAGTCGGACAGGGGGCGGGGAAAAACTGTTTTTT. Protein sequence: CASSRTGGGEKLFF.